The present T cell receptor (beta chain) was sequenced within a study of blood T cell repertoires in COVID-19. Turning to the study itself: Material from acute and convalescent COVID-19 was sourced from the United States, Italy and Spain. PBMCs, B-cell-depleted T cells, or T cells provided the cDNA or gDNA that made up the material.

CDR3 length equals 17 residues. From germline, CDR1 is SNHLY and CDR2 FYNNEI. A note on this clone: At one end the junction does not follow the germline gene, possibly because of a read error.

Authors' data handling: Reference gene primer amplification gave nucleated cell count estimates. Sequenced by immunoSEQ multiplex PCR; TCRdb stores in-frame clones only, minus some. The V and J calls and clone size are taken from that table; D and trimming were inferred from the DNA. The data contain roughly 120,000 clones, about 70% of them singletons. The receptor was derived from a woman aged 55 to 70 with acute or convalescent COVID-19. The sequencing sample was made of peripheral blood. V usage is TRBV2 and J usage is TRBJ1-4; D perhaps matches TRBD1 (6 bases). DNA for the CDR3: TGTGCCGGCAGTCTGACAGGACGGGCCGCAACTAATGAAAAACTGTTTTTT. Amino acid sequence: CAGSLTGRAATNEKLFF.